The sequence of this T cell receptor delta chain was determined in a study of gamma-delta T cells after stem cell transplantation. Germline V lookup: CDR1 GEAIGNYY, CDR2 EKD. CDR3 size: 20 residues. Trimming at V came to 0 bases and at J to 5 bases, leaving 19 bases not matched to a gene. By proportion, this clone is medium-sized. TCRdb reanalysed the RT-PCR reads via CATT. The sample lists roughly 5,400 delta-chain clones, around 8.9% occurring once. The rearrangement uses TRDV2 and TRDJ1; 11 positions agree with TRDD3. The sequence was collected from a human donor. It is not recorded whose cells these are; they may come from a transplant donor. The specimen was gamma-delta T cells. Here the CDR3 DNA reads TGTGCCTGTGACACCGTTGCTGGGGGATACAGCCGGGCTGTCGCTGATAAACTCATCTTT. Translation: CACDTVAGGYSRAVADKLIF.